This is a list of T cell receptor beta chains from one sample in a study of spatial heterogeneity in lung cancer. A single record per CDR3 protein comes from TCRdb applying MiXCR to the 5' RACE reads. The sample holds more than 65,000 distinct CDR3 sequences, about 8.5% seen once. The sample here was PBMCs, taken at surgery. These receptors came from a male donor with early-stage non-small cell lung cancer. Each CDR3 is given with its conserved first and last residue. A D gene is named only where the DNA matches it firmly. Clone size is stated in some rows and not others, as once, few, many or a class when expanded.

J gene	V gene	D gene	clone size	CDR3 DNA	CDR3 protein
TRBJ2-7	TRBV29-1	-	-	TGCAGCGTTTTCGGCAGGAGCTCCTACGAGCAGTACTTC	CSVFGRSSYEQYF
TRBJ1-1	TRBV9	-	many	TGTGCCAGCAGCCCCGCCCTAGGGGTCCCTGAAGCTTTCTTT	CASSPALGVPEAFF
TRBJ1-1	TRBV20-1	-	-	TGCAGTGCTTTTGGGCCCCTGGGGACTGAAGCTTTCTTT	CSAFGPLGTEAFF
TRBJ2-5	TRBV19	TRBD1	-	TGTGCCAGTAGTATAGACTGGACTAAATCAGGGGGCAAGGAGACCCAGTACTTC	CASSIDWTKSGGKETQYF
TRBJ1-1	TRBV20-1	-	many	TGCAGTGCTATCGTACACTCTTTCATGAACACTGAAGCTTTCTTT	CSAIVHSFMNTEAFF
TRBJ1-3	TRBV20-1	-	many	TGCAGTGCTAGAGGAGGGTCCGGAAACACCATATATTTT	CSARGGSGNTIYF
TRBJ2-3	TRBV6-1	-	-	TGTGCCAGCAGTCAGGCGAGGAACCCATGGACAGATACGCAGTATTTT	CASSQARNPWTDTQYF
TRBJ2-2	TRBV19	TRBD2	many	TGTGCCAGTAGTATAGGGGGGGGTACGAGGGAGCTGTTTTTT	CASSIGGGTRELFF
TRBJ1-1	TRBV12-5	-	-	TGTGCTAGTGGTCTGAACCCGACTTTCTCGGATTTCTTT	CASGLNPTFSDFF
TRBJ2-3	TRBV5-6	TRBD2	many	TGTGCCAGCAGCTCGGGACTAGCGGGGGCCACAGATACGCAGTATTTT	CASSSGLAGATDTQYF
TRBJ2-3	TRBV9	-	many	TGTGCCAGCAGCGTATGGGGCGGGACCCCCGATACGCAGTATTTT	CASSVWGGTPDTQYF
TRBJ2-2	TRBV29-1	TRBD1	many	TGCAGCGTTGGGGACAGGGGTAACACCGGGGAGCTGTTTTTT	CSVGDRGNTGELFF
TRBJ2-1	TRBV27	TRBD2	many	TGTGCCAGCAGTCCCGGGACTACCAAGTTCTTC	CASSPGTTKFF
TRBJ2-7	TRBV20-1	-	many	TGCAGTGGGACCGCGGGGATCTACGAGCAGTACTTC	CSGTAGIYEQYF
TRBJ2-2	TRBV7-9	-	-	TGTGCCAGCAGCTCCCTGGGGCCGCCCGCGGCCGGGGAGCTGTTTTTT	CASSSLGPPAAGELFF
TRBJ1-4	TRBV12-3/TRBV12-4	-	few	TGTGCCAGCAGTTCCCCAGCCTTAAAACTGTTTTTT	CASSSPALKLFF
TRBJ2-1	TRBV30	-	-	TGTGCCTGGAGTGTACTGGCTAGCGTCTACAATGAGCAGTTCTTC	CAWSVLASVYNEQFF
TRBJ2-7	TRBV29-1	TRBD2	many	TGCAGCGTTGAAGACCCCTTTGAAGCGGGAGGTACGAACGAGCAGTACTTC	CSVEDPFEAGGTNEQYF
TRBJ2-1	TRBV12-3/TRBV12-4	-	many	TGTGCCAGCAGTTCCCAAGCGGAACCTTACAATGAGCAGTTCTTC	CASSSQAEPYNEQFF
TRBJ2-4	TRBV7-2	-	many	TGTGCCAGCAGCTTAGAGGTCGGCTCGGGACTCTTAGCCAAAAACATTCAGTACTTC	CASSLEVGSGLLAKNIQYF
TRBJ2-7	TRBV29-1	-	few	TGCAGCGTTCAAGAGGGGGGGGCCTACGAGCAGTACTTC	CSVQEGGAYEQYF
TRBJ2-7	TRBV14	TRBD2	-	TGTGCCAGCAGCCTACTGACTAGCGGGATAACCTACGAGCAGTACTTC	CASSLLTSGITYEQYF
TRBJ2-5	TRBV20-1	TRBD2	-	TGCAGTGCTAAAAGCCCGACTAGCGGGAGTGAGACCCAGTACTTC	CSAKSPTSGSETQYF
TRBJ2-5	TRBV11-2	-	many	TGTGCCAGCAGCTTAGGAGGGCAGACCCAGTACTTC	CASSLGGQTQYF
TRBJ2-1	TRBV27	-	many	TGTGCCAGCAGTTCCCCACTCCAGGGGAGCGGGGATTACAATGAGCAGTTCTTC	CASSSPLQGSGDYNEQFF
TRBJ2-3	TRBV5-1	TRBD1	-	TGCGCCAGCAACCTGGGACAGACTAGCACAGATACGCAGTATTTT	CASNLGQTSTDTQYF
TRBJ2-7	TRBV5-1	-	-	TGCGCCAGCAGCCCGGGACGGAACAACTACGAGCAGTACTTC	CASSPGRNNYEQYF
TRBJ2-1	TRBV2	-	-	TGTGCCAGCAGCGAATACAATGAGCAGTTCTTC	CASSEYNEQFF
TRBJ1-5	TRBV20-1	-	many	TGCAGTGCTAGAGTCAGCAATCAGCCCCAGCATTTT	CSARVSNQPQHF
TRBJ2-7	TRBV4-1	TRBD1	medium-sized	TGCGCCAGCAGCTGGACAGGGGATTCCTACGAGCAGTACTTC	CASSWTGDSYEQYF
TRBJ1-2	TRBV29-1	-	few	TGCAGCGTTGGGCTTCTAGATGGGGGCGGCTACACCTTC	CSVGLLDGGGYTF
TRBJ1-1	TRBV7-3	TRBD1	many	TGTGCCAGCAGCTTATACCCCCCGGGACAGGGTTCGGCGCACATGAACACTGAAGCTTTCTTT	CASSLYPPGQGSAHMNTEAFF
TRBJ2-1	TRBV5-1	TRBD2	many	TGCGCCAGCAGCGTAACGACTAGCGGGACTTACAATGAGCAGTTCTTC	CASSVTTSGTYNEQFF
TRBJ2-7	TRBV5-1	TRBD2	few	TGCGCCAGCAGCCCCCTGATGGGGACTAGCGGGGCGTACTCCTACGAGCAGTACTTC	CASSPLMGTSGAYSYEQYF
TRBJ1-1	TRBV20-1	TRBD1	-	TGCAGTGCTGGACAGGGCTTCTTCGCTGAAGCTTTCTTT	CSAGQGFFAEAFF
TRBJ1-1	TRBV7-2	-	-	TGTGCCAGCAGCCTTCGTGGGGGAAAAACTGAAGCTTTCTTT	CASSLRGGKTEAFF
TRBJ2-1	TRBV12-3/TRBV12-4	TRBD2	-	TGTGCCAGCAGTTTTGAGACTAGCGGGATCTGGGGGGTAGGTGAGCAGTTCTTC	CASSFETSGIWGVGEQFF